The rows below give T cell receptor beta chains drawn from one sample of a study of shared clonotypes between healthy human individuals. Clones were read by immunoSEQ multiplex PCR, and TCRdb kept only the in-frame ones, dropping some. The data show about 2 million clones, about 94% seen once. Source material: naive CD8+ T cells sorted from blood. Source of these receptors: a man between 18 and 29 years old in good health. The CDR3 runs from the conserved cysteine through the conserved F or W.

J	V	CDR3
TRBJ1-5	TRBV9	CASSVDGGGNQPQHF
TRBJ1-4	TRBV2	CASKRTDSTNEKLFF
TRBJ2-7	TRBV30	CAWRDRGLSYEQYF
TRBJ1-2	TRBV6-5	CASSYSETKQNYGYTF
TRBJ1-2	TRBV27	CASSHTGPNYGYTF
TRBJ1-1	TRBV7-8	CASSLFVLTMMNTEAFF
TRBJ2-3	TRBV4-1	CASSQDVGGDTQYF
TRBJ2-2	TRBV9	CASSGAGGNTGELFF
TRBJ2-7	TRBV29-1	CSARDGTYEQYF
TRBJ2-1	TRBV5-8	CASSHPGLAGVSSYNEQFF
TRBJ2-7	TRBV27	CASSLKASGAYEQYF
TRBJ2-1	TRBV4-1	CASSQGLAGGINEQFF
TRBJ2-5	TRBV7-9	CASSLEGGSGVQETQYF
TRBJ1-1	TRBV7-8	CASSGGWGATEAFF
TRBJ1-3	TRBV11-2	CASRPGPDPGNTIYF
TRBJ2-7	TRBV10-3	CAISESGGQYEQYF
TRBJ2-1	TRBV19	CASSVGVEQFF
TRBJ2-7	TRBV5-4	CASRVGGQGSYEQYF
TRBJ2-1	TRBV27	CASSPLGEGYNEQFF
TRBJ1-3	TRBV5-1	CASSLQRPGNTIYF
TRBJ2-3	TRBV2	CASSGAPQLAGITDTQYF
TRBJ2-7	TRBV4-1	CASSQHSVSYEQYF
TRBJ2-1	TRBV4-1	CASSRGLAGEQFF